The TCR beta chain under discussion was sequenced for a study of vaccination effects on CD4 cells after COVID-19. In the study overall: Median timing of post-vaccine samples was 72 days after the second dose.

This table comes from immunoSEQ multiplex PCR, and its TCRdb copy is limited to in-frame clones, with some not included. The sample has approximately 25,000 clones; 83% are singletons. ViraFEST expansion of antigen-specific CD4+ T cells with viral peptide pools preceded sequencing. After around ten days in culture, the CD4+ T cells were isolated. Each participant was administered two doses of either the BNT162b2 or the mRNA-1273 vaccine. Having tested negative for nucleocapsid antibodies, the vaccine recipients showed no prior SARS-CoV-2 infection. Points on this clone: Antigen unknown.

V shed 5 bases and J shed 5 bases, with 9 bases lying between them. Germline V CDR1 and CDR2: KGHSH, LQKENI. The length of the CDR3 is 13 residues. Whole-study findings and limits: Sampling in the study covered few convalescent patients and included no early post-infection timepoints.

This rearrangement joins TRBV18 to TRBJ1-4; D call uncertain. This receptor was taken from a human donor who received a COVID-19 vaccine. Some clones in this sample may be carry-over from other donors' samples. Specimen: CD4+ T cells from PBMCs cultured with HCoV-NL63 spike peptides, collected after COVID-19 vaccination. The CDR3 nucleotides are TGTGCCAGCTCATACGGGTCAAATGAAAAACTGTTTTTT. Translation: CASSYGSNEKLFF.